Listed here are 14 T cell receptor beta chains from one sample, sequenced in a study of T cells in Graves' hyperthyroidism and ophthalmopathy. RNA transcripts were the template for amplifying TCR beta CDR3 regions. The HTBI set primed first-round TCR CDR3 RT-PCR. TCRdb passed the multiplex PCR reads through MiXCR, listing each CDR3 protein once. This sample has 450,000 to 500,000 distinct CDR3 sequences, with roughly 22% found just once. Sequencing input: blood. The source of these receptors is an older woman with Graves' ophthalmopathy.

This chain joins TRBV5-4 and TRBJ2-2; a weak D match, TRBD1 (6 bases). With 4 bases removed from V and 4 bases from J, the gap between germline ends came to 11 bases. CDR3 length: 14 amino acids. Germline lookup yields CDR1 SGHNT and CDR2 YYREEE (reference sequence). For the CDR3, the DNA is TGTGCCAGCAGCGAGGGACACCCCACCGGGGAGCTGTTTTTT. Translating gives CASSEGHPTGELFF.

This clonotype was observed a few times. V gene TRBV6-2 or TRBV6-3 combines with J gene TRBJ2-3, with 9 bases aligning to TRBD2. Germline V gene data show CDR1 as MNHEY and CDR2 as SVGEGT. The CDR3 length is 16 residues. V trimming: 6 bases; J trimming: 3 bases; junction bases outside the gene matches: 10. The CDR3 DNA sequence: TGTGCCAGCAGACCAAGCGGGAGGTTGTCTACAGATACGCAGTATTTT. Amino acid sequence: CASRPSGRLSTDTQYF.

The chain carries TRBV12-3 or TRBV12-4 and TRBJ1-1; D might be TRBD1 (6 bases). V was trimmed by 5 bases and J by 1 base, leaving 17 bases between them. CDR3 length: 16 amino acids. The CDR3 DNA follows: TGTGCCAGCAGTCTACGCGGGGGGCAGGGGAACACTGAAGCTTTCTTT. Protein product: CASSLRGGQGNTEAFF.

The chain is built from TRBV19 and TRBJ1-1; TRBD1 matches 9 bases. Germline CDR1 and CDR2: LNHDA and SQIVND (reference sequence). The junction had 6 bases not matched to a gene; V was cut back by 6 bases and J by 1 base. The CDR3 covers 15 residues. The CDR3 bases are TGTGCCAGTAGGCCGACAGGGGGACGGAACACTGAAGCTTTCTTT. Translation gives CASRPTGGRNTEAFF.

This clonotype was seen ten or more times. J is TRBJ2-2 and V is TRBV10-3; 7 nucleotides line up with TRBD1. The germline CDR1 and CDR2 sequences are ENHRY and SYGVKD. The CDR3 has 14 residues. The V gene end was trimmed by 5 bases and the J gene end by 2 bases; junction bases not matched to a gene: 2. CDR3 sequence (DNA): TGTGCCATCAGTTACAGGGGCAACACCGGGGAGCTGTTTTTT. It is translated as CAISYRGNTGELFF.

The chain joins TRBV6-1 to TRBJ1-5; tentative D call: TRBD1 (6 bases). Per germline, CDR1 MNHNS and CDR2 SASEGT. V gave up 4 bases and J gave up 4 bases, with 11 bases separating them. This CDR3 is 14 amino acids long. For the CDR3, the DNA is TGTGCCAGCAGTGTTATAACAGGGAATCAGCCCCAGCATTTT. Translated: CASSVITGNQPQHF.

The V call is TRBV20-1, the J call TRBJ2-3; no reliable D call. This CDR3 spans 13 amino acids. The germline V gene has CDR1 DFQATT and CDR2 SNEGSKA (reference sequence). Trimming cost V 3 bases and J 2 bases, with 9 bases left between them. The CDR3: CSASFLYTDTQYF. The CDR3 DNA reads as TGCAGTGCTAGTTTCCTGTACACAGATACGCAGTATTTT.

The rearrangement joins TRBV29-1 to TRBJ2-7; possibly TRBD2 for D (5 bases). Trimming shortened V by 6 bases and J by 5 bases, and 17 bases separated the two germline ends. CDR1 and CDR2 (germline): SQVTM, ANQGSEA. This CDR3 region has 13 residues. The CDR3 is CSVTREIGDEQYF. The CDR3 DNA reads TGCAGCGTAACTAGAGAAATTGGAGACGAGCAGTACTTC.

The V call is TRBV20-1, the J call TRBJ2-1, with 11 bases matching TRBD2. After removal of 6 bases from V and 4 bases from J, the junction contained 5 bases not matched to a gene. The germline gives CDR1 DFQATT, CDR2 SNEGSKA (reference sequence). This CDR3 comprises 14 residues. CDR3 sequence reads: CSALAGGPYNEQFF. In nucleotides, the CDR3 is TGCAGTGCGTTAGCGGGAGGGCCTTACAATGAGCAGTTCTTC.

The J gene is TRBJ2-3, the V gene TRBV10-1; no clear D gene. Germline V gene lookup returns CDR1 WNHNN and CDR2 SYGVQD (reference sequence). This CDR3 is 16 amino acids long. Trimming took 3 bases from V and 12 from J, leaving 25 bases between them. The CDR3 spells CASSDDTGPGLKGQYF. Written as DNA, the CDR3 is TGCGCCAGCAGTGATGACACCGGGCCAGGCCTAAAAGGCCAGTATTTT.

CDR3 DNA: TGTGCCAGTAGTATGGGGACAGGGGACGGCTACACCTTC. Amino acid sequence: CASSMGTGDGYTF. J is TRBJ1-2 and V is TRBV19; 10 nucleotides agree with TRBD1. Germline V CDR1 and CDR2: LNHDA, SQIVND (reference sequence). The CDR3 spans 13 residues. After removal of 3 bases from V and 8 bases from J, the junction contained 3 bases not matched to a gene.

This clonotype was found many times. The chain recombines TRBV6-2 or TRBV6-3 with TRBJ2-7; 10 nucleotides agree with TRBD2. This CDR3 contains 16 residues. After removal of 6 bases from V and 2 bases from J, the junction contained 10 bases not matched to a gene. Germline V gene data show CDR1 as MNHEY and CDR2 as SVGEGT. This CDR3 reads CASRTVPGLAPYEQYF. CDR3 bases: TGTGCCAGCAGAACCGTTCCGGGACTAGCGCCCTACGAGCAGTACTTC.

The rearrangement links TRBV30 to TRBJ1-5, with 8 bases matching TRBD1. CDR3 length: 15 amino acids. Trimming took 3 bases from V and 6 from J; bases not matched to a gene: 10. Germline V gene lookup returns CDR1 GTSNPN and CDR2 SVGIG (reference sequence). This chain's CDR3 is CAWSAGQGGFQPQHF. DNA of the CDR3: TGTGCCTGGAGCGCCGGACAGGGAGGGTTTCAGCCCCAGCATTTT.

This clonotype was seen repeatedly, ten times or more. The chain couples TRBV11-2 to TRBJ2-1, with TRBD2 matching 10 bases. Germline V gives CDR1 SGHAT, CDR2 FQNNGV. The CDR3 covers 15 residues. Trimming removed 3 bases from V and 6 bases from J; junction bases left unmatched: 5. The CDR3 sequence is CASSLLAGAGNEQFF. CDR3 nucleotide sequence: TGTGCCAGCAGCTTGCTAGCGGGAGCAGGCAATGAGCAGTTCTTC.